Following are 9 T cell receptor beta chains from one sample sequenced in a study of shared clonotypes between healthy human individuals. Produced via immunoSEQ multiplex PCR; TCRdb's table is partial and in-frame only. The repertoire holds about 2,500,000 clones, with roughly 92% as singletons. Sequenced material: naive CD4+ T cells sorted from blood. Subset reported: CD45RA+ positively selected. These receptors were obtained from a man younger than 30 in good health.

This sequence joins TRBV10-3 and TRBJ2-5; possible D gene TRBD2, 6 bases. This CDR3 has 13 amino acids. V dropped 10 bases and J dropped 5 bases, with 17 bases sitting between them. CDR1 is ENHRY and CDR2 is SYGVKD in the germline V gene. The DNA of the CDR3 is TGTGCCAGCAACTGGGGACTGTTGGAGACCCAGTACTTC. Translated: CASNWGLLETQYF.

The V call is TRBV5-8, the J call TRBJ2-7, with TRBD2 matching over 12 bases. Losses at the gene ends were 4 bases for V and 0 bases for J; bases not matched to a gene: 17. Germline CDR1 reads SGHTS; CDR2 reads YDEGEE. The CDR3 is made up of 20 amino acids. CDR3: CASSPTPGLAGLNPSYEQYF. CDR3 sequence (DNA): TGTGCCAGCAGCCCCACTCCGGGACTAGCGGGCCTAAATCCCTCCTACGAGCAGTACTTC.

V gene TRBV28 combines with J gene TRBJ2-1; 11 positions match TRBD2. There are 15 residues in the CDR3. Germline CDR1 MDHEN, CDR2 SYDVKM. V was clipped by 2 bases and J by 9 bases; unmatched bases: 6. The CDR3 nucleotides read TGTGCCAGCAGTTTAAGTAGCGGGGGGGCCGGTGAGCAGTTCTTC. This translates into CASSLSSGGAGEQFF.

This clone was counted once. The rearrangement joins TRBV5-1 to TRBJ2-5; weak D call: TRBD2 (6 bases). The CDR3 runs 15 residues. V lost 4 bases to trimming and J lost 2 bases, with 15 bases between them. CDR1 and CDR2 (germline): SGHRS, YFSETQ. The CDR3 loop reads CASSQPGLTQETQYF. The CDR3 coding sequence is TGCGCCAGCAGCCAACCGGGACTGACACAAGAGACCCAGTACTTC.

This chain uses TRBV10-1 with TRBJ2-1, with a weak D call TRBD1 (6 bases). Germline-derived CDR1 and CDR2 are WNHNN and SYGVQD (reference sequence). V shed 7 bases and J shed 3 bases, with 22 bases lying between them. The CDR3 totals 17 residues. The CDR3 spells CASTGDQTGEGYNEQFF. The CDR3 bases are TGCGCCAGCACAGGGGACCAAACTGGAGAGGGCTACAATGAGCAGTTCTTC.

This clone was detected once. This rearrangement joins TRBV2 to TRBJ2-1, with a tentative D call TRBD2 (6 bases). Trimming removed 1 base from V and 7 bases from J, with 11 bases in between. The germline V gene encodes CDR1 SNHLY and CDR2 FYNNEI. This CDR3 comprises 14 residues. CDR3 residues: CASSEEEGRNEQFF. The CDR3 DNA reads TGTGCCAGCAGTGAAGAGGAGGGAAGGAATGAGCAGTTCTTC.

V usage is TRBV4-3 and J usage is TRBJ2-3; D ambiguous. CDR3 size: 15 residues. Between the trimmed V and J ends, which lost 0 bases and 0 bases, there was a span of 7 bases. Germline CDR1 reads LGHNA; CDR2 reads YSLEER. The CDR3: CASSQDWASTDTQYF. The CDR3, as DNA: TGCGCCAGCAGCCAAGATTGGGCAAGCACAGATACGCAGTATTTT.

Details on this clone: A read error may produce the germline difference seen at one junction end. The J gene is TRBJ2-2, the V gene TRBV7-7, with TRBD2 identical over 8 bases. The CDR3 totals 16 residues. Germline V gives CDR1 SSHAT, CDR2 FNYEAQ (reference sequence). The CDR3 nucleotides read TGTGCTAGCAGCTTAATCGCGGGGGGGAACACCGGGGAGCTGTTTTTT. Translation: CASSLIAGGNTGELFF.

In its sample, this clone was seen a few times. Other DNA sequences in the same sample also yield this CDR3. The chain combines TRBV18 with TRBJ1-6; no clear D. V lost 1 base to trimming and J lost 5 bases, with 3 bases between them. Per the germline V gene, CDR1 is KGHSH and CDR2 is LQKENI. This CDR3 has 13 residues. The CDR3 sequence is CASSPRDNSPLHF. CDR3 coding DNA: TGTGCCAGCTCACCACGGGATAATTCACCCCTCCACTTT. Looking up the rest from reference TRBV18 and TRBJ1-6 gives the full variable domain: NAGVMQNPRHLVRRRGQEARLRCSPMKGHSHVYWYRQLPEEGLKFMVYLQKENIIDESGMPKERFSAEFPKEGPSILRIQQVVRGDSAAYFCASSPRDNSPLHFGNGTRLTVT.